The subject of this entry is one TCR beta chain. Its antigen is unknown. No much larger clonotype is one base removed from it; base qualities were not supplied. The record originates from a study of cytomegalovirus exposure and HLA in healthy donors (TCRdb year 2017). The study in broad terms: In an earlier analysis of fewer than 750 of the donors, 276 Gb of sequence data and some 120 million unique TCR beta sequences from roughly 190 million T cells were reported. Along with the approximately 600-subject first cohort, a separate validation cohort of about 110 different subjects was used. Typing coverage varied by locus: about 629-630 donors for A, B, C, DRB1 and DQB1; more than 500 for DQA1; approximately 570 for DPA1; 450 to 480 for DPB1. In a later genetic analysis, genome-wide SNP genotypes for about 55% of the roughly 670 donors were used, and that subset was treated as a discovery cohort. On average, roughly 250,000 unique TCR beta nucleotide sequences were sequenced per donor among fewer than 500 genotyped donors of the cohort, with 15% to 20% of those sequences being non-productive. Donor age, sex, ethnicity and CMV serostatus were compiled together with the repertoire data. The study was designed to test whether signatures of past pathogen exposure could be identified by cataloging public T cell receptors. The study used immunosequencing to profile the T cell repertoires of 666 subjects and linked those repertoires to cytomegalovirus serostatus. An earlier analysis of several hundred of the donors applied high-throughput TCR beta sequencing to assess whether each TCR beta V gene segment acted as functional or pseudogenic. The genetic ancestry cluster associated with self-reported Caucasian donors included approximately 85% of the roughly 390 genotyped donors. Rather than using new phenotypic data, the later analysis identified candidate immune exposures from TCR beta sequences and from how often those sequences occurred across donors. In a later analysis, previously published TCR beta repertoires from 666 donors were re-analyzed and high-resolution HLA genotyping was added so that TCR occurrence patterns could be studied. High-throughput TCR immunosequencing, statistical association of individual TCRs with disease status, and machine learning were combined to predict cytomegalovirus infection status. Because of strong linkage in the cohort, roughly five DR-DQ haplotypes were treated as single units for association and clustering. Both class I and class II loci were covered by HLA typing, at four-digit resolution. Roughly 290 gigabases of sequencing data and around 85 million unique TCR sequences made up an early release that covered 640 HLA-typed donors. Every repertoire in the discovery cohort had been generated on one and the same sequencing platform.

Receptors were amplified or captured by the immunoSEQ multiplex PCR assay. For the multiplex PCR, a mixture combining 60 forward primers for TCR Vbeta segments and 13 reverse primers for TCR Jbeta segments was used. The CDR3 region of rearranged TCR beta genes was amplified from genomic DNA by a multiplex PCR assay. On the Illumina HiSeq System, the amplified TCR beta libraries were sequenced as 87-base-pair reads. As for how the authors treated the data: Across the roughly 670 repertoires, a later analysis counted 80 million or so unique TCR beta chains, about 10 million of which were shared by at least two donors. A nearest-neighbor algorithm error-corrected the raw reads and collapsed the reads into unique sequences, merging closely related sequences to remove PCR and sequencing errors. CDR3 sequences were aligned to IMGT reference sequences to assign V, D and J gene segments. Each retained sequence needed at least a six-nucleotide match to both a V gene segment and a J gene segment. A rearrangement counted as productive if the CDR3 had no stop codons and remained in frame with V and J, and every other rearrangement counted as non-productive. Following IMGT convention, CDR3 was defined as the stretch from the second conserved V-encoded cysteine up to the conserved J-encoded phenylalanine. The earlier analysis of some 600 of the donors excluded sequences that lacked an unambiguous match to a single V gene segment. In an earlier analysis of a few hundred of the donors, a V segment was called functional when productive rearrangements were above 56.7%, and segregating when the standard deviation between donors exceeded 5%. A statistical classification framework was developed to diagnose cytomegalovirus status using the catalog of TCR beta chain sequences. V and J gene assignment, in a later analysis, came from comparing TCR nucleotide sequences with IMGT/GENE-DB human TR gene sequences. The TCRdist pipeline was used in a later analysis to assign CDR3 sequences and most-parsimonious VDJ recombination scenarios. In a later analysis, each TCR beta chain was defined by its CDR3 amino acid sequence together with its V-gene family, and reads without a unique V-gene family were excluded. A later analysis removed 550 to 650 highly shared, low-generation-probability nucleotide sequences to deal with suspected cross-contamination and a sequencing artifact. In a later analysis, a clonal expansion index was calculated for each public chain from normalized within-repertoire ranks of inferred template counts. In a later analysis, generation probabilities were computed with a VDJ recombination model fitted to out-of-frame rearrangements, and the resulting probabilities were checked against IGoR. Hypergeometric tests were used in a later analysis to score TCR-TCR, TCR-HLA and TCR-CMV co-occurrence, with a repertoire-size bias correction applied to the TCR pairs. False discovery rates were estimated in a later analysis by permuting HLA or CMV assignments 20 times. A later analysis grouped co-occurring TCRs with DBSCAN, adding TCRdist sequence similarity when clustering within HLA-allele-positive subsets. For co-occurrence clustering, repertoires with fewer than 30,000 or more than 120,000 public chains were excluded, along with five or six repertoires with anomalous nucleotide sharing. TCRdb re-hosts the immuneACCESS table, in-frame sequences only. Its copies lack some clones; in the studies checked, an unresolved V gene accounts for under half of them, and the cause for the rest is not known. That table gives V, J and clone size, and the DNA gave D and trimming. This sample lists fewer than 150,000 clones; over 65% were detected once. The top ten hold under 14% of the sample.

General findings and caveats noted by the study authors: Broadly in line with IMGT annotations, most TCR beta V segments showed up in productive rearrangements about 87% or about 30% of the time in an earlier analysis of 587 of the donors. In a later analysis, the rate of TCR association differed among HLA loci, with DRB1 alleles having the most associated TCRs and HLA-C alleles having the fewest. Several of the top co-occurrence clusters appeared to be linked to parvovirus B19, influenza, CMV and Epstein-Barr virus, according to a later analysis. In a later analysis, most CMV-associated TCR beta chains were found to appear HLA-restricted, with HLA associations seemingly driven largely by CMV exposure. Because counts were too low, around 17 rarely observed V segments, including chromosome 9 orphons, were left out of the earlier analysis of a few hundred of the donors. The classifier was reported to diagnose cytomegalovirus status with high specificity and sensitivity in both the original cohort and the validation cohort. A later analysis associated approximately 17,000 TCR beta sequences with specific HLA alleles at a false discovery rate of 0.05. The authors suggested that the approach could potentially be extended to other disease states and immunological phenotypes. Linkage disequilibrium might explain the correlated functional status among segregating V segments, but an unknown experimental factor could not be excluded. Strong co-occurrence of HLA alleles, especially DR and DQ, made assigning TCR associations to individual alleles difficult. For the cohort, immune exposure information was limited to CMV serostatus. In the study, 150 to 200 TCR beta chains were listed as associated with cytomegalovirus. A further reported finding was that TCR beta sequences accurately predicted the HLA-A and HLA-B alleles for most subjects in the first cohort. The sequencing pipeline was judged likely to have produced a cluster of highly shared sequence variants as a technical artifact. Roughly uniform sequencing depth across donors was assumed in presence/absence analyses, although this assumption may not hold. A later genetic analysis associated a missense DCLRE1C variant with V-gene and J-gene trimming of TCR beta chains, and an independent cohort replicated the association. In this cohort, only TCR beta chains were sequenced, and detectable features were limited by the absence of alpha or paired-chain data. A later analysis found that HLA-associated TCR beta chains were more clonally expanded and had lower generation probabilities than equally common non-associated chains. Compared with the roughly 720-donor mean, donors in an Asian-associated ancestry cluster had fewer N-insertions in productive TCRs, according to a later genetic analysis. Three of the identified cytomegalovirus-associated TCR beta chains were confirmed in vitro to be specific for cytomegalovirus antigens. HLA typing was unavailable for some donors at each locus, so association tests used only the typed subset. Across donors, most TCR sequences were observed very rarely, whereas some public TCRs were present in many individuals. Because the 87-base-pair reads could not distinguish some IMGT-functional V segments, including TRBV6-2 and TRBV6-3, those segments were excluded.

Trimmed from V: 5 bases; trimmed from J: 4 bases; junction bases lacking a gene match: 3. The CDR3 numbers 13 residues from cysteine through phenylalanine. Kept here is only the CDR3 DNA, which spans 39 bases and is read in frame from base 1. CDR1 and CDR2 were assigned from the germline V gene (reference sequence) as SEHNR and FQNEAQ. The cohort comprised some 730 healthy bone marrow donors. All cohort members were sampled while nominally healthy, although unrecorded immune exposures were likely present. The donor was CMV seropositive and was included in the group of approximately 310 seropositive cohort members. Each donor provided a peripheral blood sample, and peripheral blood mononuclear cells were used for TCR beta sequencing. Genomic DNA was extracted from the blood cell samples with the Qiagen DNeasy Blood Extraction Kit.

The TCR comes from a woman between 50 and 59 years old in good health and CMV-seropositive. The chain uses TRBV7-9 and TRBJ1-1; TRBD1 matches 8 bases in the middle. The sample taken for sequencing was PBMCs. The CDR3 here reads CASSRQGSTEAFF. The nucleotide sequence is TGTGCCAGCAGCAGACAGGGGAGCACTGAAGCTTTCTTT.